Only a few counts were recorded for the clone carrying this T cell receptor (beta chain). The record originates from a study of T-cell reconstitution after alpha-beta-depleted transplantation in children. Unique molecular identifiers featured in how the TCRbeta library was prepared. One entry per CDR3 protein results from TCRdb running MiXCR on the PCR reads. The sample lists about 640,000 distinct CDR3 sequences; roughly 17% were seen once. The germline gives CDR1 SGHTA, CDR2 FQGTGA. This CDR3 spans 17 amino acids. Trimming pared 1 base from V and 2 bases from J, leaving 16 bases between. The chain links TRBV7-3 to TRBJ2-3, with D perhaps matching TRBD2 (7 bases). The sample consisted of PBMCs from the stem cell graft donor, taken from the stem cell graft. This TCR derives from a human donor who donated a stem cell graft to a child with acute myeloid leukemia. DNA for the CDR3: TGTGCCAGCAGCTTAAGCCACCGGGGGGCATTCACAGATACGCAGTATTTT. Its translation: CASSLSHRGAFTDTQYF.